This T cell receptor (beta chain) came from a study of Graves' ophthalmopathy and Graves' hyperthyroidism (dated by TCRdb to 2016 to 2019). In terms of the full investigation: Peripheral blood samples were taken at the time of initial diagnosis, before any treatment was given. To explore V-J signatures distinguishing ophthalmopathy from hyperthyroidism, a discovery set of about a hundred patients (roughly 44 ophthalmopathy, some 57 stable hyperthyroidism) was enrolled. The roughly 100 discovery patients were randomly split 7:3 into training and test sets. For independent validation, a separate cohort was made up of 18 to 20 hyperthyroidism patients plus 17 patients who later progressed from hyperthyroidism to ophthalmopathy. After sampling, hyperthyroidism patients received methimazole starting at 30 mg daily, and ophthalmopathy patients received high-dose intravenous methylprednisolone. In total, 120 to 150 blood samples were TCR-sequenced: some 40 ophthalmopathy, around 75 hyperthyroidism and around 17 hyperthyroidism-to-ophthalmopathy patients. TCR beta repertoire signatures were used to distinguish Graves' ophthalmopathy from Graves' hyperthyroidism and to predict progression to ophthalmopathy. In about 6 hyperthyroidism patients, T-cell repertoires of thyroid tissue and blood were compared. Study-wide findings and limitations: In cross-validation, the 13-signature model distinguished ophthalmopathy from stable hyperthyroidism with about 88% sensitivity and around 81% specificity, and in the test set the corresponding values were approximately 80% and 75%. Sample size was not statistically predetermined, and group allocation was not concealed from the investigators. In validation, the model predicted ophthalmopathy progression with less than 71% sensitivity and roughly 72% specificity; roughly 12 predicted patients were CT-confirmed with GO in a median of around 6 months. Most of the expanded thyroid clonotypes with a frequency above 0.001 were also detected in blood, and it was suggested that the thyroid immune response may be reflected by blood repertoires.

For repertoire sequencing, the TCR beta CDR3 regions were amplified from RNA transcripts. A first-round RT-PCR used HTBI primers with the Qiagen OneStep RT-PCR kit, followed by a second-round multiplex PCR, size selection and purification. Sequencing of the libraries was carried out on an Illumina HiSeq2000 in paired-end mode with 100 bp reads. The original pipeline was this. Reads were processed with SOAPnuke, discarding reads with adapters, uncalled bases, mean Phred below 15, or no exact constant-primer or identifier match. COPE v1.2.5 was used to merge high-quality paired reads. Clonotypes were defined as unique nucleotide sequences and were aligned to IMGT TRB V, D and J references using MiTCR v1.1. Only V-J combinations with frequency above 0.0001 were analysed, covering 99.2% of repertoires. For each V-J combination, a TCR clonal expansion and chaos score was defined as the ratio of F50 clonal expansion to chaos observed in the TCRdist matrix. Welch's t-statistics and random forest were used to reduce features to 13 V-J combinations, which were fed into a naive Bayes classifier. The similarity between thyroid and blood repertoires was quantified using the Morisita-Horn index. The public reads were reprocessed in TCRdb via fastp at Q25 and MiXCR, keeping in-frame beta chains. Entries that share a CDR3 protein sequence are merged under the most common genes and DNA. The V and J calls, along with clone size, are taken from TCRdb and not from the paper's own processing. Recorded for this sample are fewer than 400,000 distinct CDR3 sequences; about a sixth of them occurred a single time. Roughly 1.4% of the sample is held by the ten biggest clonotypes.

Turning to this clonotype: No cognate antigen has been identified for it. Base quality data are lacking; no much larger clone is found one base away.

The CDR3 has 16 amino acids, counting the end cysteine and phenylalanine. Of all the DNA, just the CDR3 is kept, 48 bases in frame from base 1. The germline V gene yields SGHTA for CDR1 and FQGNSA for CDR2. Trimming at the junction amounts to 2 bases on V and 2 bases on J, and the germline ends lie 15 bases apart. Patients with ophthalmopathy had moderately to severely active disease, with a Clinical Activity Score of 3 or more, a NOSPECS grade of 4 or more, and a disease duration of less than 3 months. Anyone with other autoimmune diseases, uncontrolled infections, pregnancy or lactation was excluded from the study. Clinical symptoms, serum thyroxine, TRAb, thyroid ultrasound and orbital computed tomography were used for diagnosis. PBMCs were isolated from 8 to 10 ml of fresh peripheral blood by Ficoll-Paque density gradient centrifugation. Total RNA was extracted using Trizol reagent, and RNA quality was checked on an Agilent 2100 Bioanalyzer.

Sequenced sample: peripheral blood. The receptor was isolated from a woman aged 18-29 years with Graves' ophthalmopathy. Donor details come from another sample of the same person, matched by shared clones. The chain is assembled from TRBV7-2 and TRBJ2-5; the D region possibly corresponds to TRBD2 (6 bases align). CDR3 reads: CASSLQARGYQETQYF. Read as DNA, the sequence is TGTGCCAGCAGCTTACAGGCGCGGGGTTATCAAGAGACCCAGTACTTC.